These 20 T cell receptor beta chains were sequenced from one sample in a study of post-analysis software for immune sequencing data. Tagging with unique molecular identifiers was a feature of the TCR beta cDNA libraries. TCRdb re-called the PCR reads through MiXCR, storing one row per CDR3 protein. Of approximately 770,000 distinct CDR3 sequences in the sample, around 46% are singletons; the top ten hold roughly 4.9%. These receptors' antigens are unknown. Study-wide results and caveats: When patients were compared with controls, roughly five TRBV segments were more frequent, TRBV5-6, TRBV5-1 and TRBV20-1 among them.

Sequencing used blood. The receptors shown here come from a girl aged 10-17 years with multiple sclerosis.

This clonotype was detected a few times. J is TRBJ2-3 and V is TRBV7-8, with TRBD2 matching 10 bases. Trimming took 1 base from V and 1 from J; bases not matched to a gene: 5. Germline V CDR1 and CDR2: SGHVS, FQNEAQ. CDR3 length: 17 residues. The CDR3 sequence: CASSLGILAGGTDTQYF. The CDR3 DNA follows: TGTGCCAGCAGCTTAGGAATCCTAGCGGGAGGCACAGATACGCAGTATTTT.

The rearrangement joins TRBV6-6 to TRBJ2-4, with D tentatively TRBD2 (5 bases). V lost 7 bases and J lost 2, with 15 bases in between. The CDR3 is 15 amino acids. Germline values: CDR1 MNHNY, CDR2 SVGAGI (reference sequence). The CDR3 nucleotides are TGTGCCAGCACCCACGGGGTGCTTCCCAAAAACATTCAGTACTTC. It encodes CASTHGVLPKNIQYF.

This chain connects TRBV5-1 to TRBJ2-1; TRBD1 matches 8 bases. Per the germline V gene, CDR1 is SGHRS and CDR2 is YFSETQ. The CDR3 is 15 residues long. V lost 0 bases to trimming and J lost 9 bases; unmatched junction nucleotides: 8. Here the CDR3 DNA reads TGCGCCAGCAGCTTGGCCGGACAGGGTAGGGCTGAGCAGTTCTTC. It yields the protein CASSLAGQGRAEQFF.

The rearrangement links TRBV3-1 to TRBJ1-4; D is unresolved. This CDR3 has 15 residues. Between the trimmed V and J ends, which lost 4 bases and 0 bases, there was a span of 9 bases. Germline assignment: CDR1 LGHDT and CDR2 YNNKEL (reference sequence). The CDR3 coding sequence is TGTGCCAGCAGCCGCGGACCTGCAACTAATGAAAAACTGTTTTTT. Its protein product is CASSRGPATNEKLFF.

V is TRBV29-1 and J is TRBJ1-1; D gene ambiguous. CDR3 length equals 14 residues. The germline V gene has CDR1 SQVTM and CDR2 ANQGSEA. V was shortened by 8 bases and J by 1 base, with 17 bases between the two germline ends. The chain's CDR3 is CSSRRIGANTEAFF. The CDR3 nucleotides read TGCAGCTCCCGAAGGATAGGCGCGAACACTGAAGCTTTCTTT.

J is TRBJ2-2 and V is TRBV4-2; no reliable D call. CDR3 length: 15 residues. The germline V and J ends were trimmed by 0 bases and 6 bases, with 11 bases remaining between them. The germline gives CDR1 LGHNA, CDR2 YNFKEQ. The DNA of the CDR3 is TGTGCCAGCAGCCAAGACGCCCTCCTTCCCGGGGAGCTGTTTTTT. Translated, it gives CASSQDALLPGELFF.

This rearrangement joins TRBV24-1 to TRBJ2-3, with TRBD1 matching 8 bases. The CDR3 runs to 18 residues. Germline CDR1 reads KGHDR; CDR2 reads SFDVKD. With 3 bases clipped from V and 1 base from J, the junction kept 11 bases outside the gene matches. The CDR3 region is CATSDQPGTGMGTDTQYF. CDR3 coding DNA: TGTGCCACCAGTGATCAACCCGGGACAGGAATGGGCACAGATACGCAGTATTTT.

This clonotype showed up just a few times. As DNA, the CDR3 is TGTGCCAGCAGCCTCAGGGGGACAGGGCGAACCGGGGAGCTGTTTTTT. Its translation is CASSLRGTGRTGELFF. V is TRBV28 and J is TRBJ2-2; 9 nucleotides match TRBD1. Looked up from germline, CDR1 is MDHEN and CDR2 is SYDVKM. The trim removed 6 bases at V and 5 bases at J, leaving 10 bases unmatched. The CDR3 contains 16 residues.

The table lists this clonotype with a few counts. This chain uses TRBV7-9 with TRBJ2-1; D perhaps matches TRBD2 (6 bases). From germline, CDR1 is SEHNR and CDR2 FQNEAQ (reference sequence). The CDR3 is made up of 15 amino acids. Between the trimmed V and J ends, which lost 5 bases and 6 bases, there was a span of 17 bases. The DNA for the CDR3 is TGTGCCAGCAGCCCGAGAGGAGGGGCGAGCAATGAGCAGTTCTTC. This codes for CASSPRGGASNEQFF.

The chain recombines TRBV5-1 with TRBJ2-1; D possibly corresponds to TRBD2 (6 bases). Judging by the DNA end, TRBJ2-7 fits better; the J call may be wrong. Germline V gives CDR1 SGHRS, CDR2 YFSETQ. The CDR3 extends over 17 amino acids. CDR3 DNA sequence: TGCGCCAGCAGCCCCTTGGGGGGTCGGGTTACCTACAATGAGCAGTACTTC. It specifies CASSPLGGRVTYNEQYF.

The chain is built from TRBV20-1 and TRBJ2-1; 10 nucleotides line up with TRBD1. CDR3 size: 15 residues. Germline V gives CDR1 DFQATT, CDR2 SNEGSKA (reference sequence). V dropped 4 bases and J dropped 4; count of bases not matched to a gene: 7. The CDR3 reads CSAINGGQGYNEQFF. The CDR3 DNA reads as TGCAGTGCTATTAACGGGGGACAGGGGTACAATGAGCAGTTCTTC.

This clonotype was detected a few times. The J gene is TRBJ2-3, the V gene TRBV12-3 or TRBV12-4; either TRBD1 or TRBD2 may supply D (5 bases each). V was pared by 6 bases and J by 2 bases, with 15 bases between. This CDR3 contains 15 residues. CDR3 coding DNA: TGTGCCAGCAGGGGGGACCAGCCCCCCACAGATACGCAGTATTTT. This sequence encodes CASRGDQPPTDTQYF.

The chain uses TRBV6-1 and TRBJ1-5, with 9 positions matching TRBD1. Germline V gives CDR1 MNHNS, CDR2 SASEGT. CDR3 length: 16 residues. V was clipped by 2 bases and J by 6 bases; unmatched bases: 8. The DNA of the CDR3 is TGTGCCAGCAGTGAACCGACAGGGGGTAGAGTTCAGCCCCAGCATTTT. It is translated as CASSEPTGGRVQPQHF.

This sequence joins TRBV29-1 and TRBJ2-7, with a weak D call TRBD1 (7 bases). The J call may be wrong; the DNA end is better matched by TRBJ2-1. This CDR3 comprises 14 residues. Per the germline V gene, CDR1 is SQVTM and CDR2 is ANQGSEA. CDR3 protein: CSVGAGGGFNEQFF. The CDR3 DNA is TGCAGCGTTGGGGCAGGAGGGGGCTTCAATGAGCAGTTCTTC.

The chain combines TRBV7-9 with TRBJ2-1, with 12 bases identical to TRBD2. Germline trimming cut 5 bases from V and 6 bases from J; bases unmatched to any gene: 17. CDR3 size: 19 residues. Germline CDR1 and CDR2: SEHNR and FQNEAQ (reference sequence). The CDR3 DNA follows: TGTGCCAGCAGCCCGAGCGGACTAGCGGGAATCGAAGCCGGCAATGAGCAGTTCTTC. Translating it yields CASSPSGLAGIEAGNEQFF.

This clonotype was detected only a few times. The chain combines TRBV5-1 with TRBJ1-6; 9 bases agree with TRBD1. Germline V CDR1 and CDR2: SGHRS, YFSETQ. The CDR3 is 15 residues long. The junction had 5 bases not matched to a gene; V was cut back by 3 bases and J by 7 bases. The CDR3 DNA is TGCGCCAGCAGCTCAGGGGACAGGGAGAATTCACCCCTCCACTTT. Translated: CASSSGDRENSPLHF.

V is TRBV6-1 and J is TRBJ1-1; maybe TRBD1 (6 bases). Germline CDR1 reads MNHNS; CDR2 reads SASEGT. CDR3 length: 19 residues. The CDR3 DNA reads as TGTACCGGCAGTGCTTCGGGACCCGACAGGCACCAAATGAACACTGAAGCTTTCTTT. Translating gives CTGSASGPDRHQMNTEAFF.

The chain couples TRBV12-3 or TRBV12-4 to TRBJ2-3, with D possibly matching TRBD1 (6 bases). This CDR3 spans 13 amino acids. Trimming stripped 6 bases from V and 7 bases from J, with 14 bases between. The CDR3 nucleotides read TGTGCCAGCAGACCCAACAGGGTTCATACGCAGTATTTT. Its protein is CASRPNRVHTQYF.

This clonotype was seen more than once but under ten times. The CDR3 DNA follows: TGTGCCAGCAATTCTCCCGGGAACCAAGAGACCCAGTACTTC. It codes for CASNSPGNQETQYF. The V and J genes are TRBV28 and TRBJ2-5; possibly TRBD2 for D (5 bases). The CDR3 spans 14 residues. With 7 bases removed from V and 0 bases from J, the gap between germline ends came to 12 bases. Germline CDR1 reads MDHEN; CDR2 reads SYDVKM.

The gene calls are TRBV7-9 and TRBJ2-1; 11 positions agree with TRBD2. CDR1 and CDR2 (germline): SEHNR, FQNEAQ (reference sequence). The ends lost 6 bases at V and 7 bases at J; junction bases unmatched: 20. The CDR3 sequence is 19 residues long. CDR3 in DNA: TGTGCCAGCAGTAATACAGGTAGCGGGAGGGCCAAGATCCCAAATGAGCAGTTCTTC. It specifies CASSNTGSGRAKIPNEQFF.